This T cell receptor (beta chain) was sequenced in a study of identical twins. A universal primer site arose from template switching, and cDNA bore unique molecular identifiers. TCRdb reanalysed the 5' RACE reads using MiXCR and keeps one entry per CDR3 protein. The sample yields roughly 690,000 distinct CDR3 sequences, 5.5% to 6.5% seen once. V lost 4 bases and J lost 3; bases outside the gene matches: 5. CDR1 SQVTM and CDR2 ANQGSEA come from the germline V gene. The CDR3 loop spans 15 amino acids. This clonotype was detected ten times or more. The target antigen is unknown. General study results and limits: Invariant MAIT and iNKT cells may have partly biased zero-insertion analyses. A lower insertion count was a feature of abundant cord blood beta clonotypes, with no such feature in memory repertoires. Out-of-frame alpha sequences shared by twins were enriched for low generation probability.

The receptor was isolated from a man younger than 35 in good health. The specimen was naive T cells sorted from blood. The chain carries TRBV29-1 and TRBJ1-5; 11 positions match TRBD1. CDR3 protein: CSVVGTGGTNQPQHF. In DNA, the CDR3 is TGCAGCGTTGTCGGGACAGGGGGGACCAATCAGCCCCAGCATTTT.